A selection of T cell receptor beta chains follows, all from one sample in a study of human T cells and chemical hapten exposure. In TCRdb, the RACE reads were re-called with MiXCR into one record per CDR3 protein. Of approximately 260,000 distinct CDR3 sequences in the sample, approximately 8.6% were seen once. Sequences were derived from whole blood, sampled in connection with sensitization to the hapten diphenylcyclopropenone (DPC). The receptors come from a woman aged 40 to 50 with alopecia areata. Some clones in this sample may be carry-over from other donors' samples. Both conserved end residues are part of each CDR3. A D gene is named only where the DNA matches it firmly. Size is stated for part of the rows, as once, few or many counts, or as a class when the clone is expanded.

.	TRBJ2-5	.	TRBV29-1	TGCAGCGTTGACTCGGTCCAAGAGACCCAGTACTTC	CSVDSVQETQYF
.	TRBJ2-1	many	TRBV29-1	TGCAGCGTTGAGGGGCGGGTTCCCTACAATGAGCAGTTCTTC	CSVEGRVPYNEQFF
.	TRBJ1-1	few	TRBV7-2	TGTGCCAGCAGCTCCGCATTAGGTGGAAACACTGAAGCTTTCTTT	CASSSALGGNTEAFF
.	TRBJ1-1	few	TRBV4-3	TGCGCCAGCAGCCAATCGACAGGCTGGAACACTGAAGCTTTCTTT	CASSQSTGWNTEAFF
.	TRBJ2-5	few	TRBV28	TGTGCCACCGGTCGTGAGACCCAGTACTTC	CATGRETQYF
TRBD1	TRBJ2-3	.	TRBV19	TGTGCCAGTGCCTCCGGGACAGGGACCGCAGATACGCAGTATTTT	CASASGTGTADTQYF
.	TRBJ1-1	.	TRBV28	TGTGCCAGCAGTTTAGGGGGGGGCCGGACTGAAGCTTTCTTT	CASSLGGGRTEAFF
.	TRBJ2-7	.	TRBV12-3/TRBV12-4	TGTGCCAGCACCTTTGGGGAGAACGAGCAGTACTTC	CASTFGENEQYF
.	TRBJ2-5	few	TRBV5-1	TGCGCCAGCAGCTCCCGGGACCCCGTGAGAGAGACCCAGTACTTC	CASSSRDPVRETQYF
.	TRBJ2-3	few	TRBV19	TGTGCCAGTAGTACACAGGTTTCCACAGATACGCAGTATTTT	CASSTQVSTDTQYF
.	TRBJ2-7	few	TRBV7-9	TGTGCCAGCAGCCTCGACCCCGGGCCATACTACGAGCAGTACTTC	CASSLDPGPYYEQYF
.	TRBJ1-1	few	TRBV9	TGTGCCAGCAGCCCCTGGGGGAGTACTGAAGCTTTCTTT	CASSPWGSTEAFF
TRBD1	TRBJ2-6	many	TRBV29-1	TGCAGCGTTGCGACAGGGCACTCTGGGGCCAACGTCCTGACTTTC	CSVATGHSGANVLTF
TRBD1	TRBJ1-3	.	TRBV7-2	TGTGCCAGCAGCCTCGACAGGGACTACTCTGGAAACACCATATATTTT	CASSLDRDYSGNTIYF
TRBD2	TRBJ2-7	.	TRBV5-1	TGCGCCAGCAGCTTTAGCGGGACCCTCTACGAGCAGTACTTC	CASSFSGTLYEQYF
.	TRBJ2-7	many	TRBV10-2	TGCGCCAGCACGTCAGGGTACGAGCAGTACTTC	CASTSGYEQYF
TRBD2	TRBJ2-2	.	TRBV2	TGTGCCAGCAGTAGACTAGCGGGAGGCACCGGGGAGCTGTTTTTT	CASSRLAGGTGELFF
TRBD1	TRBJ2-1	.	TRBV12-3/TRBV12-4	TGTGCCAGCAGGCGCACGACAGGGGGCAACAATGAGCAGTTCTTC	CASRRTTGGNNEQFF
TRBD1	TRBJ2-7	.	TRBV5-1	TGCGCCAGCAGCTTGGCCCCGGGACAGGTCACCTACGAGCAGTACTTC	CASSLAPGQVTYEQYF
TRBD2	TRBJ2-7	.	TRBV7-6	TGTGCCAGCAGCTTAGGTTCGGCTAGCGGGAGGAAGGAGCAGTACTTC	CASSLGSASGRKEQYF
.	TRBJ1-6	many	TRBV25-1	TGTGCCAGCAGTGTCCAGGACAATTCACCCCTCCACTTT	CASSVQDNSPLHF
.	TRBJ1-4	.	TRBV20-1	TGCAGTGCTACAGGGAACCTGGGGGAAAAACTGTTTTTT	CSATGNLGEKLFF
TRBD2	TRBJ2-1	.	TRBV6-2/TRBV6-3	TGTGCCAGCATTATTTCTAGCGGGAGACCCTCGGAGCAGTTCTTC	CASIISSGRPSEQFF
TRBD1	TRBJ1-6	.	TRBV18	TGTGCCAGCTCAGGCGGACAGGTTGGCAATTCACCCCTCCACTTT	CASSGGQVGNSPLHF
TRBD1	TRBJ2-7	few	TRBV29-1	TGCAGCGCTCTACGGGACAGGGCCTCCTACGAGCAGTACTTC	CSALRDRASYEQYF
.	TRBJ1-4	.	TRBV27	TGTGCCAGCAGCCAACGCGCAACTAATGAAAAACTGTTTTTT	CASSQRATNEKLFF